This T cell receptor beta chain was observed in a study of siplizumab effects on memory and regulatory T cells. Study observations and caveats: Tracing alloreactive clones into unstimulated subsets worked for only a minor fraction of them. Memory cells seemed less diverse than naive T cells, which seemed major alloresponse contributors.

Trimming took 0 bases from V and 5 from J; bases not matched to a gene: 4. CDR1 is MGHDK, CDR2 SYGVNS, per germline. There are 16 residues in the CDR3. This clone has just one count. Its antigen is not identified. The repertoire was sequenced with immunoSEQ multiplex PCR; TCRdb's copy has only in-frame clones and lacks some. The table shows over 70,000 clones, with 70% to 90% occurring only once. J is TRBJ2-1 and V is TRBV25-1; 10 bases map to TRBD2. Specimen: CD4+ T cells sorted from blood. The origin of this receptor is a human donor in good health. The CDR3 DNA is TGTGCCAGCAGTGAATATGGGGGACTAGCGCACAATGAGCAGTTCTTC. Amino acids: CASSEYGGLAHNEQFF.